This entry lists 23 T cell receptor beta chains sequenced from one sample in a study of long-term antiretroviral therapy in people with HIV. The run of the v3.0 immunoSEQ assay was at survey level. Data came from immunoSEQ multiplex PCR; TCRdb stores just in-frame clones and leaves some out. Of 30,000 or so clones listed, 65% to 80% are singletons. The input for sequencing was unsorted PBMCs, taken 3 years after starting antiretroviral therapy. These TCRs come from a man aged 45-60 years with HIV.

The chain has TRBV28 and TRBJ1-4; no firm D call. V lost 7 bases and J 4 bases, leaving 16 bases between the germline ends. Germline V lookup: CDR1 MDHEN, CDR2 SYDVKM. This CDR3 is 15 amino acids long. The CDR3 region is CASIPWRDSNEKLFF. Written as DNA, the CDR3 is TGTGCCAGCATCCCTTGGAGGGATAGTAATGAAAAACTGTTTTTT.

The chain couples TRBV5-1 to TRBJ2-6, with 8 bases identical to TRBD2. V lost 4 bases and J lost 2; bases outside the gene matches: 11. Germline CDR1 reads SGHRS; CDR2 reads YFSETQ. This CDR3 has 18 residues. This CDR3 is CASSRTGGLVAGANVLTF. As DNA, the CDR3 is TGCGCCAGCAGCCGCACCGGGGGACTAGTAGCTGGGGCCAACGTCCTGACTTTC.

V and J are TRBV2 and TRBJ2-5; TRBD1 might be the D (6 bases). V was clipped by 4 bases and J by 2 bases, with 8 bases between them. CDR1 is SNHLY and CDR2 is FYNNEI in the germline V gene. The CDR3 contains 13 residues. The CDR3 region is CASSGQVQETQYF. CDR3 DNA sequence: TGTGCCAGCAGTGGACAGGTACAAGAGACCCAGTACTTC.

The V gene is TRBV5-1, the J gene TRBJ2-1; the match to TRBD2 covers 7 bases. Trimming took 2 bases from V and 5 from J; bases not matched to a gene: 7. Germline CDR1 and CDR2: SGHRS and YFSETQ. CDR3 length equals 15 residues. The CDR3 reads CASSFDLGTNNEQFF. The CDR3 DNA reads TGCGCCAGCAGCTTTGATCTCGGGACTAACAATGAGCAGTTCTTC.

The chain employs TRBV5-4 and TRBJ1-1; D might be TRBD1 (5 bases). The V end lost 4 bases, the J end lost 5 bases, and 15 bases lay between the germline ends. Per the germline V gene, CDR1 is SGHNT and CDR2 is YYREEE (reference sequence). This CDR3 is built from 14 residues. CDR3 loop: CASSIGGWGTEAFF. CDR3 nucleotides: TGTGCCAGCAGCATTGGGGGGTGGGGGACTGAAGCTTTCTTT. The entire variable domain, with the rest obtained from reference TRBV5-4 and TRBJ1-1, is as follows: ETGVTQSPTHLIKTRGQQVTLRCSSQSGHNTVSWYQQALGQGPQFIFQYYREEENGRGNFPPRFSGLQFPNYSSELNVNALELDDSALYLCASSIGGWGTEAFFGQGTRLTVV.

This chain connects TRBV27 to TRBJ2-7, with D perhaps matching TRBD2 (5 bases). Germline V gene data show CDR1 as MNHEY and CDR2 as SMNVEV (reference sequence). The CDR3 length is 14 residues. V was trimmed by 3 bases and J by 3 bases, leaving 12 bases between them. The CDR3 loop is CASSFYSSGYEQYF. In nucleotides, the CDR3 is TGTGCCAGCAGTTTCTACTCAAGCGGCTACGAGCAGTACTTC.

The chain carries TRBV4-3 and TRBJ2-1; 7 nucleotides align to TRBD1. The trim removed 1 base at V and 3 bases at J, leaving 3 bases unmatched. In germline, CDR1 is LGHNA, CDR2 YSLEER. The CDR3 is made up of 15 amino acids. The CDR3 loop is CASSQVGTDYNEQFF. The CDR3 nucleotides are TGCGCCAGCAGCCAAGTCGGGACAGACTACAATGAGCAGTTCTTC.

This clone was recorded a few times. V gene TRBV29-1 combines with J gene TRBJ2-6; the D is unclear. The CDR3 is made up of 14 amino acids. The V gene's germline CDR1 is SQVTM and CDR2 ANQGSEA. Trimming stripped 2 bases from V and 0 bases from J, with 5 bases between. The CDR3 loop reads CSVEPYSGANVLTF. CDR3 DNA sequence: TGCAGCGTTGAACCATACTCTGGGGCCAACGTCCTGACTTTC.

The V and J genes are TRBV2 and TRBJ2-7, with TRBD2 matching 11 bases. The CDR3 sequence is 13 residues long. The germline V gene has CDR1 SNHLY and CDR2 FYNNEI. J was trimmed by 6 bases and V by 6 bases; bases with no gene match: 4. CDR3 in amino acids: CASRATSGVEQYF. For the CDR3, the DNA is TGTGCCAGCAGGGCGACTAGCGGGGTCGAGCAGTACTTC.

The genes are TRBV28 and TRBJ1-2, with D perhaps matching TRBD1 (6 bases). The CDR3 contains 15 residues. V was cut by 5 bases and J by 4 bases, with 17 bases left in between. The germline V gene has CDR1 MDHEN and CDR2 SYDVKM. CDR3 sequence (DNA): TGTGCCAGCAGTCCGTCACAGGGAAGTACCTATGGCTACACCTTC. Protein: CASSPSQGSTYGYTF.

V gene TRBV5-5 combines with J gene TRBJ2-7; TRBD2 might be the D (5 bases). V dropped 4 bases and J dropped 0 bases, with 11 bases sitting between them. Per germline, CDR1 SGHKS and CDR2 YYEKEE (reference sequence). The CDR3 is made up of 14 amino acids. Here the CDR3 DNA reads TGTGCCAGCAGCCCCGCGGGCTACTCCTACGAGCAGTACTTC. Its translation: CASSPAGYSYEQYF.

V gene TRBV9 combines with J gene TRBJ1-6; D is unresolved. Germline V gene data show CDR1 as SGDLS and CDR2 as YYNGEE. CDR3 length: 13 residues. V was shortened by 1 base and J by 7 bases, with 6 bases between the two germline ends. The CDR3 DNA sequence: TGTGCCAGCAGCGTAAGTGGAAATTCACCCCTCCACTTT. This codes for CASSVSGNSPLHF.

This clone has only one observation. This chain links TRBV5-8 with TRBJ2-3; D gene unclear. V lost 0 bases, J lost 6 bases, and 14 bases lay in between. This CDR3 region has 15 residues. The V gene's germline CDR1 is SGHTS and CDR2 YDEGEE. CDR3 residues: CASSLVARIGDTQYF. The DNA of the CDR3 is TGTGCCAGCAGCTTGGTAGCCAGAATTGGGGATACGCAGTATTTT.

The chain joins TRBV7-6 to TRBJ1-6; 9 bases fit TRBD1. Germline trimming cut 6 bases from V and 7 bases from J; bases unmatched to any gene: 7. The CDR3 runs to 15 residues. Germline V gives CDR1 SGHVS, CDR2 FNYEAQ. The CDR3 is CASRPGTGFNSPLHF. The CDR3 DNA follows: TGTGCCAGCAGACCCGGGACAGGGTTCAATTCACCCCTCCACTTT.

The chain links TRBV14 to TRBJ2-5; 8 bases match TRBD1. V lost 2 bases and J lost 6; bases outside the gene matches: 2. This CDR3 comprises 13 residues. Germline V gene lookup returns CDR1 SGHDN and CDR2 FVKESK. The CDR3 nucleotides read TGTGCCAGCAGCCAATGGACAGGGCAGACCCAGTACTTC. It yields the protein CASSQWTGQTQYF.

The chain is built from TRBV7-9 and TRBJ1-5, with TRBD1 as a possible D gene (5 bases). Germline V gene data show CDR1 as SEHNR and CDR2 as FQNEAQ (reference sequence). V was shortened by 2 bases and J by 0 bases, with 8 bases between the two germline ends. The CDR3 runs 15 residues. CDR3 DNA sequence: TGTGCCAGCAGCTTAACCGGGGGTAGCAATCAGCCCCAGCATTTT. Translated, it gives CASSLTGGSNQPQHF. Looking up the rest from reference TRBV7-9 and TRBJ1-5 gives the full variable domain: DTGVSQNPRHKITKRGQNVTFRCDPISEHNRLYWYRQTLGQGPEFLTYFQNEAQLEKSRLLSDRFSAERPKGSFSTLEIQRTEQGDSAMYLCASSLTGGSNQPQHFGDGTRLSIL.

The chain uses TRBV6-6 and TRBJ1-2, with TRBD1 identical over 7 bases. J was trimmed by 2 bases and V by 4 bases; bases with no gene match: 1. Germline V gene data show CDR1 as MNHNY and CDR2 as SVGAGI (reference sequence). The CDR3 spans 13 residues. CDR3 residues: CASSSTGNYGYTF. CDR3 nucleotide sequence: TGTGCCAGCAGTTCGACAGGGAACTATGGCTACACCTTC.

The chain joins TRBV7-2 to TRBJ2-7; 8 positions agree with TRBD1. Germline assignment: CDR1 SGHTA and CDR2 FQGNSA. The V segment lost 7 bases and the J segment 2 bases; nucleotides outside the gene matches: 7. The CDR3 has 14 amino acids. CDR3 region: CASTLRTGTYEQYF. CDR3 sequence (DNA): TGTGCCAGCACCCTTAGGACAGGGACCTACGAGCAGTACTTC.

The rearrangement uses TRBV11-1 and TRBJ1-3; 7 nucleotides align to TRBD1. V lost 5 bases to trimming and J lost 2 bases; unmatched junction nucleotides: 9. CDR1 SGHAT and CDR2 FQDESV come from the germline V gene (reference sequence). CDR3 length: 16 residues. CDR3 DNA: TGTGCCAGCAGCCATCGACAGGGCAGCACTGGAAACACCATATATTTT. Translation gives CASSHRQGSTGNTIYF.

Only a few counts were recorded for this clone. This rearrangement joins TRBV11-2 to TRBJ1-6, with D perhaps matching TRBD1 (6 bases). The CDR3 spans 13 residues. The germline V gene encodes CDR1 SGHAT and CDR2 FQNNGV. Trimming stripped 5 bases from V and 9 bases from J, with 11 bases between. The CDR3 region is CASSPGQSSPLHF. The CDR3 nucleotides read TGTGCCAGCAGCCCTGGACAGAGTTCACCCCTCCACTTT.

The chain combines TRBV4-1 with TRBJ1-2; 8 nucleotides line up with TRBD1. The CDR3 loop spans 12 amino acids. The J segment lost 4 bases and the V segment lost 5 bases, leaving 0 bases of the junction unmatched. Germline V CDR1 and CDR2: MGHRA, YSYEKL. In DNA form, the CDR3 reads TGCGCCAGCAGCGGACAGGGCTATGGCTACACCTTC. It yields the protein CASSGQGYGYTF.

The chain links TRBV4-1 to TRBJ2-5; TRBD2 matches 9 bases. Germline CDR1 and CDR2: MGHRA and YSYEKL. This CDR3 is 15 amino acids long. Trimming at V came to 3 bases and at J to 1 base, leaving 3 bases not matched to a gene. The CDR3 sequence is CASSQSSGSQETQYF. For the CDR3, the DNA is TGCGCCAGCAGCCAGAGTAGCGGGAGCCAAGAGACCCAGTACTTC.

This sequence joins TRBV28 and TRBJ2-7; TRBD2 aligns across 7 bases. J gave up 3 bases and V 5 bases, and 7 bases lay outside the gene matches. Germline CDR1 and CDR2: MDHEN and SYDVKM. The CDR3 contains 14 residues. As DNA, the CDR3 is TGTGCCAGCAGTCCAGGACTAGGGGACTACGAGCAGTACTTC. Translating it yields CASSPGLGDYEQYF.